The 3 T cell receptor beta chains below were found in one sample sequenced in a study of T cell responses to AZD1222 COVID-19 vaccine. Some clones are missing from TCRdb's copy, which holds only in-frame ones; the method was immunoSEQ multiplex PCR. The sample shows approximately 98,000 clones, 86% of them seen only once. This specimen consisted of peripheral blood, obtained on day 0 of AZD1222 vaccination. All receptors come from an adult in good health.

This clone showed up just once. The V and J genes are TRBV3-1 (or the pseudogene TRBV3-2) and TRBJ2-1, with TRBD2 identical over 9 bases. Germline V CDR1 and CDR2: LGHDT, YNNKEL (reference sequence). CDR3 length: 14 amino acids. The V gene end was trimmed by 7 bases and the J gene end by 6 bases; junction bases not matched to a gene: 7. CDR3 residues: CASTSSGGTNEQFF. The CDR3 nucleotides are TGTGCCAGCACAAGTAGCGGGGGAACCAATGAGCAGTTCTTC.

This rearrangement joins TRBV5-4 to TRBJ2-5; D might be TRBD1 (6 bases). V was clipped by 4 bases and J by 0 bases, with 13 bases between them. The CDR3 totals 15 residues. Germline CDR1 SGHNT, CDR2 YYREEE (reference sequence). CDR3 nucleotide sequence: TGTGCCAGCAGCGTTACCACAGGGTACCAAGAGACCCAGTACTTC. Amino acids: CASSVTTGYQETQYF.

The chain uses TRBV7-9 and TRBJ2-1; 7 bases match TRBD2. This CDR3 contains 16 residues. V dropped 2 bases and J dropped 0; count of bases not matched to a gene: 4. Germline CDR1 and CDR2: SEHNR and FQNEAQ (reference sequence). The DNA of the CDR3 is TGTGCCAGCAGCTTAATCGGGGGGAGCTCCTACAATGAGCAGTTCTTC. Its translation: CASSLIGGSSYNEQFF.